Listed here are 9 T cell receptor beta chains from one sample, sequenced in a study of T cell responses to AZD1222 COVID-19 vaccine. Assay: immunoSEQ multiplex PCR; the TCRdb copy retains only in-frame clones and omits some. The sample includes 95,000 to 150,000 clones, 75% to 90% of them seen just once. This material consisted of peripheral blood, taken on day 0 of AZD1222 vaccination. These receptor sequences come from an adult in good health.

The gene calls are TRBV19 and TRBJ2-2; a weak D match, TRBD2 (6 bases). Germline V gene lookup returns CDR1 LNHDA and CDR2 SQIVND (reference sequence). The CDR3 runs 17 residues. The V end was cut by 4 bases, the J end by 0 bases, with 15 bases between. CDR3 nucleotide sequence: TGTGCCAGTAGTAGTGACACTAGCCCCCCGAACACCGGGGAGCTGTTTTTT. Translated: CASSSDTSPPNTGELFF.

This chain joins TRBV10-1 and TRBJ1-2; D remains ambiguous. Trimming removed 0 bases at V and 2 bases at J, with 13 bases between. This CDR3 region has 16 residues. The germline V gene encodes CDR1 WNHNN and CDR2 SYGVQD (reference sequence). The CDR3 bases are TGCGCCAGCAGTGAGTCGATGAGGGCCTTAAACTATGGCTACACCTTC. This sequence encodes CASSESMRALNYGYTF.

The genes are TRBV27 and TRBJ2-7, with D perhaps matching TRBD1 (6 bases). Per the germline V gene, CDR1 is MNHEY and CDR2 is SMNVEV (reference sequence). V lost 7 bases, J lost 7 bases, and 20 bases lay in between. This CDR3 region has 14 residues. The CDR3 region is CASKSLKQGWEQYF. The CDR3 DNA sequence: TGTGCCAGCAAAAGCCTAAAACAGGGTTGGGAGCAGTACTTC.

The gene calls are TRBV27 and TRBJ2-7, with TRBD2 matching 7 bases. Losses at the gene ends were 4 bases for V and 0 bases for J; bases not matched to a gene: 9. Germline lookup yields CDR1 MNHEY and CDR2 SMNVEV (reference sequence). The CDR3 has 16 residues. This CDR3 is CASSSPGGTSSYEQYF. The CDR3 bases are TGTGCCAGCAGTTCCCCGGGAGGTACAAGCTCCTACGAGCAGTACTTC.

This clone was seen only once. The rearrangement joins TRBV2 to TRBJ2-7; D not certain. The CDR3 is 10 residues long. The germline V and J ends were trimmed by 7 bases and 9 bases, with 10 bases remaining between them. The germline gives CDR1 SNHLY, CDR2 FYNNEI. The CDR3 coding sequence is TGTGCCAGCACTCGGAATAGGCAGTACTTC. Translating gives CASTRNRQYF.

This clone was seen a single time. The chain links TRBV24-1 to TRBJ2-1, with 7 bases identical to TRBD1. This CDR3 contains 15 residues. Germline V gene data show CDR1 as KGHDR and CDR2 as SFDVKD. J gave up 8 bases and V 0 bases, and 6 bases lay outside the gene matches. DNA for the CDR3: TGTGCCACCAGTGATTTGTCGACAGGGAAAGATGAGCAGTTCTTC. Translated: CATSDLSTGKDEQFF.

The chain recombines TRBV9 with TRBJ1-2; 7 bases match TRBD1. V lost 3 bases to trimming and J lost 4 bases; unmatched junction nucleotides: 3. Germline V gene lookup returns CDR1 SGDLS and CDR2 YYNGEE. The CDR3 length is 13 residues. As DNA, the CDR3 is TGTGCCAGCAGCGAGGGACAGCTCTATGGCTACACCTTC. This gives the protein CASSEGQLYGYTF. The variable domain in full, with the rest retrieved from reference TRBV9 and TRBJ1-2, is DSGVTQTPKHLITATGQRVTLRCSPRSGDLSVYWYQQSLDQGLQFLIQYYNGEERAKGNILERFSAQQFPDLHSELNLSSLELGDSALYFCASSEGQLYGYTFGSGTRLTVV.

V usage is TRBV5-5 and J usage is TRBJ2-5; 7 positions agree with TRBD2. The CDR3 contains 14 residues. V lost 0 bases to trimming and J lost 3 bases; unmatched junction nucleotides: 2. Per the germline V gene, CDR1 is SGHKS and CDR2 is YYEKEE (reference sequence). The CDR3 DNA reads as TGTGCCAGCAGCTTGGAAGGGACTAAAGAGACCCAGTACTTC. Amino acids: CASSLEGTKETQYF.

V usage is TRBV25-1 and J usage is TRBJ2-7; 9 bases fit TRBD2. This CDR3 comprises 13 residues. Germline assignment: CDR1 MGHDK and CDR2 SYGVNS. Germline trimming cut 5 bases from V and 10 bases from J; bases unmatched to any gene: 9. The CDR3 DNA follows: TGTGCCAGCAGTTCCGGCGGGAGGGCCGAACAGTACTTC. This translates into CASSSGGRAEQYF.